This TCR beta chain was identified during a study of beta chain features in type 1 diabetes. Whole-study context: Healthy donors and patients had similar age, gender and cell yields. Points from the study as a whole: The influence of HLA type on TCRB rearrangement stayed undetermined. Across patients, naive, central memory and Treg TCRB repertoires exhibited apparently greater similarity than was observed across healthy donors. Moderately but significantly shorter TCRB CDR3s were found in Type 1 diabetes patients in all four CD4+ subsets.

As concerns this clone: Its antigen remains unidentified.

The CDR3 runs 15 residues. The V end was cut by 2 bases, the J end by 4 bases, with 14 bases between. Germline-derived CDR1 and CDR2 are MNHNS and SASEGT. All of the sorted populations showed purity greater than 98%. The isolated RNA, all of it, was reverse transcribed, so expressed TCRB transcripts were what got sequenced. Sequencing was performed with immunoSEQ multiplex PCR; in TCRdb, only in-frame clones are kept and a portion is missing. Among 500,000 to 650,000 clones listed, approximately 13% were seen once. The clonotype was recovered from a man aged 25 to 40 with type 1 diabetes. Sequencing used naive CD4+ T cells from blood. The gene calls are TRBV6-1 and TRBJ1-2, with D tentatively TRBD1 (6 bases). The CDR3: CASSEIGTLSYGYTF. The CDR3 nucleotides read TGTGCCAGCAGTGAAATCGGGACACTCTCCTATGGCTACACCTTC.